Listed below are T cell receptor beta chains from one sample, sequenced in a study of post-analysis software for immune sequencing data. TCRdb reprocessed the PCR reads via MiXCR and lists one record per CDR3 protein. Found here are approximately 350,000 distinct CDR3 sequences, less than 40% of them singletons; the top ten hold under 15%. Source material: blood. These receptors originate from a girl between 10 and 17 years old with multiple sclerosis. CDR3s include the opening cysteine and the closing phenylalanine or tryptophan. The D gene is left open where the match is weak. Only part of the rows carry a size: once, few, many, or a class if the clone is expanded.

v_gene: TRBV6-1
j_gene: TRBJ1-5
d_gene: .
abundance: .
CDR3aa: CASSELEESNQPQHF
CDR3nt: TGTGCCAGCAGTGAATTGGAGGAGAGCAATCAGCCCCAGCATTTT

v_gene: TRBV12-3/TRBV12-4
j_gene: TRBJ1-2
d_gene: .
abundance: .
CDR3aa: CASSLGGTGYTF
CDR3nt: TGTGCCAGCAGTTTGGGGGGGACTGGCTACACCTTC

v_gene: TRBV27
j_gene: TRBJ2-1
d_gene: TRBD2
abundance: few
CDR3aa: CASSLLAVGGNEQFF
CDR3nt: TGTGCCAGCAGTTTATTGGCAGTGGGGGGGAATGAGCAGTTCTTC

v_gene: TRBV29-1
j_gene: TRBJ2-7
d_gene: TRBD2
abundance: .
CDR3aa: CSVEERGSSYEQYF
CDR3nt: TGCAGCGTTGAGGAGCGGGGGTCGTCCTACGAGCAGTACTTC

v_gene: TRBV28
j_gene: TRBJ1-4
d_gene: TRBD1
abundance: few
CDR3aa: CASSPPGQGAGKLFF
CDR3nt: TGTGCCAGCAGTCCACCGGGACAGGGGGCTGGAAAACTGTTTTTT

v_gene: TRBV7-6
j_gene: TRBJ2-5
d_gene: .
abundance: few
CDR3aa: CASSLGLGSETQYF
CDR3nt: TGTGCCAGCAGCTTAGGCCTGGGGTCAGAGACCCAGTACTTC

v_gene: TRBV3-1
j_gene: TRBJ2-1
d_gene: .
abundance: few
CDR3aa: CASSHGGPYNEQFF
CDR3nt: TGTGCCAGCAGCCATGGGGGGCCTTACAATGAGCAGTTCTTC

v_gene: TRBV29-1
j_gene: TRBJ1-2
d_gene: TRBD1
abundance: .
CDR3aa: CSVATGQGYTF
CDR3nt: TGCAGCGTTGCGACAGGGCAAGGCTACACCTTC

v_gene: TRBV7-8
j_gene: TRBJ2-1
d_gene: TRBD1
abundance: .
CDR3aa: CASSLVGQGAYNEQFF
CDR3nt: TGTGCCAGCAGCTTAGTCGGACAGGGGGCCTACAATGAGCAGTTCTTC

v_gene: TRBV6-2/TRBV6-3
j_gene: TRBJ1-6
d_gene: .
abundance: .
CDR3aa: CASNAGPSPLHF
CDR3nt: TGTGCCAGCAATGCAGGGCCCTCACCCCTCCACTTT

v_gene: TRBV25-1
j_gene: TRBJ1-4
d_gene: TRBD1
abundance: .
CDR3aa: CASSETSRTGGSNEKLFF
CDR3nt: TGTGCCAGCAGTGAAACAAGCCGGACAGGGGGCTCTAATGAAAAACTGTTTTTT

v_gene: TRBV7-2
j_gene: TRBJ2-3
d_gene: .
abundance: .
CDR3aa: CASSLGIGWGQSTDTQYF
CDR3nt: TGTGCCAGCAGCCTCGGGATTGGGTGGGGGCAAAGCACAGATACGCAGTATTTT

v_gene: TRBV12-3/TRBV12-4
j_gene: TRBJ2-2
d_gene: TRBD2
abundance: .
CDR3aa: CASSLRLAGGPDGELFF
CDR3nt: TGTGCCAGCAGTCTACGACTAGCGGGGGGGCCGGACGGGGAGCTGTTTTTT

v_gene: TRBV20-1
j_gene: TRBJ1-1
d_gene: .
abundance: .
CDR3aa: CSANQGHTNTEAFF
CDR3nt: TGCAGTGCGAACCAGGGACATACGAACACTGAAGCTTTCTTT

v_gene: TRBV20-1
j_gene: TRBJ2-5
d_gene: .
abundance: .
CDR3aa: CSASGRQETQYF
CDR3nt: TGCAGTGCTAGCGGGCGGCAAGAGACCCAGTACTTC

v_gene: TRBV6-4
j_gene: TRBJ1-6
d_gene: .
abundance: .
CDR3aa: CASRSGDNSPLHF
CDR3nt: TGTGCCAGCAGGTCGGGGGATAATTCACCCCTCCACTTT

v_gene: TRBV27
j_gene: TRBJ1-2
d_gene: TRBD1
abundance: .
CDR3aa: CASSLSGGVSYGYTF
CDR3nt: TGTGCCAGCAGTTTATCAGGGGGCGTGAGCTATGGCTACACCTTC

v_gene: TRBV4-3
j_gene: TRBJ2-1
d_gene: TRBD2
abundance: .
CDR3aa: CASSQLHSGGANERFF
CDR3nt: TGCGCCAGCAGCCAACTGCATAGCGGGGGGGCCAATGAGCGGTTCTTC

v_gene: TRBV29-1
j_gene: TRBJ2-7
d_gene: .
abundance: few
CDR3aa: CSVVGDGASYEQYF
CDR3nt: TGCAGCGTTGTCGGGGACGGGGCCTCCTACGAGCAGTACTTC

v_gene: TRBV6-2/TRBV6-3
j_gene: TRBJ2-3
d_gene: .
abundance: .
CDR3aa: CASSYSSNRGTVEGTDTQYF
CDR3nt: TGTGCCAGCAGTTACTCGAGTAATAGGGGGACGGTAGAGGGCACAGATACGCAGTATTTT

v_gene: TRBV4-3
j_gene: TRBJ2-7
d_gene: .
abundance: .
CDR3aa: CASSQDTSRGRGYEQYF
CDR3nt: TGCGCCAGCAGCCAAGATACGTCCAGGGGAAGGGGATACGAGCAGTACTTC

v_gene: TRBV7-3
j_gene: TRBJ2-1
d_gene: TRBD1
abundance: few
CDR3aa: CASSGQGAAYNEQFF
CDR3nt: TGTGCCAGCAGCGGACAGGGGGCGGCCTACAATGAGCAGTTCTTC

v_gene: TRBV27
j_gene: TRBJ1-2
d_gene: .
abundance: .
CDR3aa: CARTRGGYTF
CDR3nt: TGTGCCCGCACACGCGGTGGCTACACCTTC

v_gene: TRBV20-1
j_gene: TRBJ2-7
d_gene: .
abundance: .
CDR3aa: CSARKSGADEQYF
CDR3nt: TGCAGTGCTAGAAAGTCCGGGGCAGACGAGCAGTACTTC

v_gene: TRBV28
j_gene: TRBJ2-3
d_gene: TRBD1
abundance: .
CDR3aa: CASMGTGGTDTQYF
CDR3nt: TGTGCCAGCATGGGGACAGGCGGGACAGATACGCAGTATTTT

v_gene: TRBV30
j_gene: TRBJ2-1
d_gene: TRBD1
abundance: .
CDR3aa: CAWSRGQGDNEQFF
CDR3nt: TGTGCCTGGAGTAGGGGACAGGGGGACAATGAGCAGTTCTTC

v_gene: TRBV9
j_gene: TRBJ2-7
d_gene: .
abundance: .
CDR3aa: CASSPLVGAGEQYF
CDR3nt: TGTGCCAGCAGCCCCCTGGTGGGGGCGGGGGAGCAGTACTTC

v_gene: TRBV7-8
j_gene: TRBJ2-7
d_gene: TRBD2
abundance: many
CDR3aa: CASSPWTRGGEQYF
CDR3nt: TGTGCCAGCAGCCCCTGGACTAGGGGCGGCGAGCAGTACTTC

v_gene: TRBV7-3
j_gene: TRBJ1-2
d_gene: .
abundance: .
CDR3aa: CASSPLPGGYGYTF
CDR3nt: TGTGCCAGCAGCCCCTTACCTGGGGGCTATGGCTACACCTTC

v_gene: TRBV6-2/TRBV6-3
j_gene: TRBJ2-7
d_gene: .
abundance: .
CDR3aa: CASSWAGEQYF
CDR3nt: TGTGCCAGCAGTTGGGCGGGGGAGCAGTACTTC

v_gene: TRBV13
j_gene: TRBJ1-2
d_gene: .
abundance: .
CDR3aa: CASSLGWDGYTF
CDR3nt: TGTGCCAGCAGCCTCGGGTGGGATGGCTACACCTTC

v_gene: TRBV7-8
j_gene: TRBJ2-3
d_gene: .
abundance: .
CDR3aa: CASSPNPLGRFRDTQYF
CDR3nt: TGTGCCAGCAGCCCAAACCCACTAGGGCGGTTTAGAGATACGCAGTATTTT

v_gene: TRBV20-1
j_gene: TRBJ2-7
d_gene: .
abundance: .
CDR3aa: CSGGIGGYEQYF
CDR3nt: TGCAGTGGAGGAATAGGGGGTTACGAGCAGTACTTC

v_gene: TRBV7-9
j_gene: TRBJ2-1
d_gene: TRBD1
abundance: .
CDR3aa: CASSLGGKDRAYSEQFF
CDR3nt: TGTGCCAGCAGCTTAGGGGGAAAAGACAGGGCATACAGTGAGCAGTTCTTC

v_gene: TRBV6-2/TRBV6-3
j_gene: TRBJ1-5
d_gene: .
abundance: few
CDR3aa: CASGRGQPQHF
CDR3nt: TGTGCCAGCGGGAGGGGGCAGCCCCAGCATTTT

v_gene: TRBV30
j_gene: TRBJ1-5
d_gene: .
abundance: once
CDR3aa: CAWSVDFSNQPQHF
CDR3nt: TGTGCCTGGAGTGTAGACTTTAGCAATCAGCCCCAGCATTTT

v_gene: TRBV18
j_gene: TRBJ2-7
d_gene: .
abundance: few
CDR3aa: CASSPPGLAREQYF
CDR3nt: TGTGCCAGCTCACCCCCGGGGCTCGCGAGAGAGCAGTACTTC

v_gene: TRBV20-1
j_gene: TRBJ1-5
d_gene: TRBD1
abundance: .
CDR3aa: CGASKPGQGSQPQHF
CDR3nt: TGCGGTGCTAGTAAACCGGGACAGGGTTCCCAGCCCCAGCATTTT

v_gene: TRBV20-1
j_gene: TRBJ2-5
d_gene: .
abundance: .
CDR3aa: CSASGGKETQYF
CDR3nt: TGCAGTGCCTCCGGGGGCAAAGAGACCCAGTACTTC

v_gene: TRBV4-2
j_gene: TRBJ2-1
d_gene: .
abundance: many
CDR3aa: CASSQRPGGPNNEQFF
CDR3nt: TGTGCCAGCAGCCAACGTCCCGGGGGCCCTAACAATGAGCAGTTCTTC

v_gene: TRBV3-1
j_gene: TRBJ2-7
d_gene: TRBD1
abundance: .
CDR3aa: CASSHRDRADYEQYF
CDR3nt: TGTGCCAGCAGCCACCGGGACAGGGCTGACTACGAGCAGTACTTC

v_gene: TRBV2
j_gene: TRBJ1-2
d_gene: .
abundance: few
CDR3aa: CASSPGSRSGYTF
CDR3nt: TGTGCCAGCAGCCCCGGATCCCGGAGCGGCTACACCTTC

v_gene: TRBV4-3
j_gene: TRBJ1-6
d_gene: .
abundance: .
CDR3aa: CASSQDVRDFDVSDMDSPLHF
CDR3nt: TGCGCCAGCAGCCAAGACGTGCGCGACTTCGACGTATCCGATATGGATTCACCCCTCCACTTT

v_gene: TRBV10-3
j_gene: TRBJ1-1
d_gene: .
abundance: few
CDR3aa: CAISDGFGAFF
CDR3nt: TGTGCCATCAGTGACGGGTTTGGGGCTTTCTTT

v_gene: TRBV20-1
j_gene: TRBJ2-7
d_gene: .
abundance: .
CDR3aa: CSARSDTGDPHEQYF
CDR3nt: TGCAGTGCTCGAAGTGATACGGGTGACCCCCACGAGCAGTACTTC

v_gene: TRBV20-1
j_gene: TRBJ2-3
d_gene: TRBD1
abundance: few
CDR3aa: CSASTGQGSTDTQYF
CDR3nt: TGCAGTGCCTCAACCGGACAGGGTAGCACAGATACGCAGTATTTT

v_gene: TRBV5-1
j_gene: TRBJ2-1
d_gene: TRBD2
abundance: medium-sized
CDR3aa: CATSTSGGYNEQFF
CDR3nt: TGCGCCACCTCAACTAGCGGGGGATACAATGAGCAGTTCTTC

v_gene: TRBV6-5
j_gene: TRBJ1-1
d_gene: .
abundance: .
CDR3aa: CASSKPTGNTEAFF
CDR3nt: TGTGCCAGCAGTAAACCGACAGGGAACACTGAAGCTTTCTTT

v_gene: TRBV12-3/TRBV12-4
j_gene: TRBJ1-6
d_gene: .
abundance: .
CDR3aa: CASTQETPNSPLHF
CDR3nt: TGTGCCAGCACTCAGGAAACCCCTAATTCACCCCTCCACTTT

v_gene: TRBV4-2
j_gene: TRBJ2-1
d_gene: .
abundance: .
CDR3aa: CASSQDIESYNEQFF
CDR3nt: TGTGCCAGCAGCCAAGATATCGAATCCTACAATGAGCAGTTCTTC

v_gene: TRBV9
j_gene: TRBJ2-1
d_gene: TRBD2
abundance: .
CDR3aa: CASSVAFFSGGGLEQFF
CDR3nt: TGTGCCAGCAGCGTAGCTTTTTTTAGCGGGGGGGGCCTGGAGCAGTTCTTC

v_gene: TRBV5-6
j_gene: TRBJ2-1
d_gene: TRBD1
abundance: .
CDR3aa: CASRPIDRESYNEQFF
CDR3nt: TGTGCCAGCAGACCAATTGACAGGGAGTCCTACAATGAGCAGTTCTTC

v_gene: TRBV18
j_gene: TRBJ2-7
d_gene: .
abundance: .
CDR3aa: CASSPHREGFYEQYF
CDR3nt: TGTGCCAGCTCACCACACAGGGAAGGATTCTACGAGCAGTACTTC